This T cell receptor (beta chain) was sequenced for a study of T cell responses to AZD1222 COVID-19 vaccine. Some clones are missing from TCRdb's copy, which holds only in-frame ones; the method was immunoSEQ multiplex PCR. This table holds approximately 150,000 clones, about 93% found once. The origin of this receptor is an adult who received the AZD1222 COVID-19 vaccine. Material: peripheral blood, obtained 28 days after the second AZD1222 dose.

The CDR3 sequence: CASSGVPLTDTQYF. DNA for the CDR3: TGTGCCAGCAGCGGGGTACCCCTCACAGATACGCAGTATTTT. The chain couples TRBV9 to TRBJ2-3; D remains unclear. Germline assignment: CDR1 SGDLS and CDR2 YYNGEE. The CDR3 length is 14 residues. Trimming left V 3 bases short and J 2 bases short, with 10 bases between.